This TCR beta chain was sequenced during a study of T cells in Graves' hyperthyroidism and ophthalmopathy. This clonotype was seen at least ten times. The V gene's germline CDR1 is SQVTM and CDR2 ANQGSEA. There are 14 residues in the CDR3. V gave up 3 bases and J gave up 9 bases, with 21 bases separating them. From RNA transcripts, TCR beta CDR3 regions were amplified. HTBI primers were the set used in a first-round RT-PCR of the TCR CDR3. TCRdb ran MiXCR on the multiplex PCR reads and lists one entry per CDR3 protein. The sample comprises about half a million distinct CDR3 sequences, approximately 23% of which are singletons, and about half rests with the top ten. Each person with ophthalmopathy scored at least 3 on the Clinical Activity Score, reached NOSPECS grade 4 or higher, and had been ill under 3 months.

What was sequenced was blood. This TCR was recovered from a woman between 70 and 85 years old with Graves' ophthalmopathy. The chain joins TRBV29-1 to TRBJ2-7, with D possibly matching TRBD1 (6 bases). The CDR3 coding sequence is TGCAGCGTTGAGGTATCACGAGGGGGTTCTGGGCAGTACTTC. Its translation is CSVEVSRGGSGQYF.